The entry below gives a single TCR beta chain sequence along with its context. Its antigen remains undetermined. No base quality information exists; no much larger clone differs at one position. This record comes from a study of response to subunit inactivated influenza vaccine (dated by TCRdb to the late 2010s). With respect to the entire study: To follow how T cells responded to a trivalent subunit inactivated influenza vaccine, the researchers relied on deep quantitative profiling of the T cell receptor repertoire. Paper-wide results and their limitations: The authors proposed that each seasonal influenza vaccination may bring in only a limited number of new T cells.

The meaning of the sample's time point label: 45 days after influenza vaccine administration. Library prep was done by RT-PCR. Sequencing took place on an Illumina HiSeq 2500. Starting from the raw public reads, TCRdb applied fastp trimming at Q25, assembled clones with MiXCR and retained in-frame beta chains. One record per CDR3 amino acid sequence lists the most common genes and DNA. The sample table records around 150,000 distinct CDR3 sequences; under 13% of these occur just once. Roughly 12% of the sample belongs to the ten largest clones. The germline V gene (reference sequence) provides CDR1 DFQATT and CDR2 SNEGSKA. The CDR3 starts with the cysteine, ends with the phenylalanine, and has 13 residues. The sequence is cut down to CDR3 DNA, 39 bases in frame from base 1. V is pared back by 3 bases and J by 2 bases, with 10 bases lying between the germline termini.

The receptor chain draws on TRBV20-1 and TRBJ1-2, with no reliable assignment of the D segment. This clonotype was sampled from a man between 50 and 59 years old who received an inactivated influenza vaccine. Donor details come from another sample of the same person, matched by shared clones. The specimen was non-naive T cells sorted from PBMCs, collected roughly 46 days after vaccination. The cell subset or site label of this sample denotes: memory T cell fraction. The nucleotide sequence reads TGCAGTGCTAGCTTACCGACAAACTATGGCTACACCTTC. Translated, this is CSASLPTNYGYTF.